The clone carrying this T cell receptor beta chain was observed a few times. These data are taken from a study of early T cells in non-severe SARS-CoV-2 infection. TCRdb reanalysed the 5' RACE reads using MiXCR and keeps one entry per CDR3 protein. This table has fewer than 85,000 distinct CDR3 sequences, over 8.5% appearing once. CDR1 is SEHNR, CDR2 FQNEAQ, per germline (reference sequence). The CDR3 runs to 10 residues. Trimming took 8 bases from V and 2 from J, leaving 3 bases between them. Sequencing was carried out using whole blood. J is TRBJ1-1 and V is TRBV7-9; D unclear. The receptor was isolated from an adult who was a healthcare worker with PCR-confirmed SARS-CoV-2 infection or an uninfected control (not recorded which). The CDR3 region has the DNA TGTGCCAGCGAAAACACTGAAGCTTTCTTT. Its protein is CASENTEAFF.